This TCR beta chain was identified during a study of tumor and adjacent non-tumor tissue in lung cancer. The library came from three nested PCR rounds adapted from ARM-PCR protocols. TCRdb re-called the multiplex PCR reads through MiXCR, storing one row per CDR3 protein. The sample has just over 200,000 distinct CDR3 sequences, approximately 74% seen once. V was clipped by 2 bases and J by 10 bases, with 7 bases between them. The CDR3 is 11 amino acids. Study-level findings and limits: Top 100 clones took a larger repertoire share in normal lung.

This clonotype was seen many times. Its antigen remains unidentified. No cell sorting was done before RNA was extracted from the tissue. The sequenced material came from lung tumor tissue. The sequence came from a man aged 60 to 69 with non-small cell lung cancer. The rearrangement uses TRBV12-3 or TRBV12-4 and TRBJ2-3; no clear D gene. The chain's CDR3 is CASSLTGAQYF. As DNA, the CDR3 is TGTGCCAGCAGTTTAACCGGTGCGCAGTATTTT.